These 25 T cell receptor beta chains were all obtained from the same sample, sequenced in a study of T cells in localized non-small cell lung cancer. Clones were sequenced by immunoSEQ multiplex PCR, and TCRdb holds only the in-frame ones, with some missing. The repertoire includes around 4,000 clones, about 29% of them detected once, and about 8% sits in the top ten. This specimen consisted of lung tumor tissue, obtained before any cancer treatment. The receptors derive from a man aged 40-75 years with stage I lung adenocarcinoma.

This clone was picked up a small number of times. The CDR3 end lies 1 residue beyond the end of the read and is filled in from the germline J gene. The J gene is TRBJ1-5, the V gene TRBV6-1; D uncertain. The germline CDR1 and CDR2 sequences are MNHNS and SASEGT. The CDR3 runs 13 residues. The V and J ends lost 1 base and 6 bases respectively, with 7 bases between them. This chain's CDR3 is CASSEGDSQPQHF. The covered CDR3 bases are TGTGCCAGCAGTGAAGGGGATAGTCAGCCCCAGCAT.

This chain links TRBV19 with TRBJ2-5; unclear D gene. Per the germline V gene, CDR1 is LNHDA and CDR2 is SQIVND (reference sequence). V was shortened by 5 bases and J by 5 bases, with 6 bases between the two germline ends. This CDR3 is built from 11 residues. CDR3 nucleotides: TGTGCCAGTAGTTCGCGGGAGACCCAGTACTTC. Its translation: CASSSRETQYF.

This clone was found a few times. The rearrangement links TRBV19 to TRBJ1-1, with unresolved D. V lost 7 bases and J 3 bases, leaving 15 bases between the germline ends. This CDR3 has 14 residues. Germline assignment: CDR1 LNHDA and CDR2 SQIVND (reference sequence). The CDR3 spells CASTYTITDTEAFF. In DNA form, the CDR3 reads TGTGCCAGTACCTATACCATAACGGACACTGAAGCTTTCTTT.

The V gene is TRBV7-5, the J gene TRBJ1-3. TRBV7-5 is listed as a pseudogene. This CDR3 is built from 15 residues. CDR3 nucleotide sequence: TGTGCCAGCAGCCTTCCCTTGAGCTCTGGAAACACCATATATTTT. This sequence encodes CASSLPLSSGNTIYF.

The gene calls are TRBV2 and TRBJ2-7; tentative D call: TRBD2 (6 bases). V was cut by 8 bases and J by 3 bases, with 23 bases left in between. CDR3 length equals 16 residues. The germline CDR1 and CDR2 sequences are SNHLY and FYNNEI. CDR3 region: CASRGSTSSFDYEQYF. CDR3 DNA: TGTGCCAGCCGGGGGTCGACTAGTTCTTTTGACTACGAGCAGTACTTC.

The rearrangement links TRBV25-1 to TRBJ2-5; D remains ambiguous. Trimming shortened V by 4 bases and J by 4 bases, and 10 bases separated the two germline ends. The CDR3 extends over 13 amino acids. Germline CDR1 and CDR2: MGHDK and SYGVNS. CDR3 in DNA: TGTGCCAGCAGTGGGGTGGGTCGAGAGACCCAGTACTTC. Translated, it gives CASSGVGRETQYF.

The chain couples TRBV19 to TRBJ2-5; D is ambiguous. Germline V CDR1 and CDR2: LNHDA, SQIVND (reference sequence). This CDR3 is built from 13 residues. The V gene lost 2 bases and the J gene lost 4 bases, with 8 bases spanning the gap. The chain's CDR3 is CASSITQAETQYF. As DNA, the CDR3 is TGTGCCAGTAGTATAACTCAGGCAGAGACCCAGTACTTC.

This clone was counted between two and nine times. The chain recombines TRBV28 with TRBJ2-1; the D is unclear. Per the germline V gene, CDR1 is MDHEN and CDR2 is SYDVKM. This CDR3 has 12 residues. V was cut by 7 bases and J by 6 bases, with 10 bases left in between. The CDR3: CASTQAFNEQFF. CDR3 sequence (DNA): TGTGCCAGCACGCAGGCCTTCAATGAGCAGTTCTTC.

The V call is TRBV9, the J call TRBJ2-5; 7 nucleotides agree with TRBD1. This CDR3 spans 14 amino acids. The V gene's germline CDR1 is SGDLS and CDR2 YYNGEE. V dropped 5 bases and J dropped 4; count of bases not matched to a gene: 8. The CDR3 nucleotides are TGTGCCAGCAGGAAGGGGGCCAGGGCAGAGACCCAGTACTTC. Translating it yields CASRKGARAETQYF.

This clone occurred many times. The J gene is TRBJ1-5, the V gene TRBV7-2; D unresolved. The germline V gene has CDR1 SGHTA and CDR2 FQGNSA. This CDR3 is built from 13 residues. With 2 bases removed from V and 7 bases from J, the gap between germline ends came to 9 bases. CDR3 in amino acids: CASSLTTGQPQHF. CDR3 sequence (DNA): TGTGCCAGCAGCTTAACCACGGGGCAGCCCCAGCATTTT.

This clone turned up a few times. The chain recombines TRBV6-8 with TRBJ1-4; D is undetermined. Looked up from germline, CDR1 is MNHGY and CDR2 is SAAAGT. The V end lost 2 bases, the J end lost 8 bases, and 12 bases lay between the germline ends. This CDR3 has 14 residues. CDR3 loop: CASSYLGSREKLFF. CDR3 DNA sequence: TGTGCCAGCAGTTACCTCGGCAGTCGCGAAAAACTGTTTTTT.

The V and J genes are TRBV19 and TRBJ2-2, with 11 nucleotides matching TRBD1. The CDR3 extends over 15 amino acids. From germline, CDR1 is LNHDA and CDR2 SQIVND (reference sequence). The junction had 1 base not matched to a gene; V was cut back by 4 bases and J by 3 bases. The DNA for the CDR3 is TGTGCCAGTAGTAGGACAGGGGGCGACACCGGGGAGCTGTTTTTT. Its protein is CASSRTGGDTGELFF. The full variable domain, its missing parts supplied by reference TRBV19 and TRBJ2-2, is DGGITQSPKYLFRKEGQNVTLSCEQNLNHDAMYWYRQDPGQGLRLIYYSQIVNDFQKGDIAEGYSVSREKKESFPLTVTSAQKNPTAFYLCASSRTGGDTGELFFGEGSRLTVL.

This clone was recorded many times. The chain employs TRBV27 and TRBJ1-5, with D perhaps TRBD1 (5 bases). V shed 2 bases and J shed 7 bases, with 9 bases lying between them. CDR1 is MNHEY, CDR2 SMNVEV, per germline (reference sequence). CDR3 size: 13 residues. DNA of the CDR3: TGTGCCAGCAGTTTACAGGGTGGCCAGCCCCAGCATTTT. This gives the protein CASSLQGGQPQHF.

This clone qualifies as large. V is TRBV19 and J is TRBJ2-3, with 11 bases lining up with TRBD2. Trimming removed 5 bases from V and 7 bases from J; junction bases left unmatched: 17. The CDR3 covers 18 residues. The germline CDR1 and CDR2 sequences are LNHDA and SQIVND (reference sequence). CDR3 residues: CASSSVSGRASRLYTQYF. The CDR3 nucleotides are TGTGCCAGTAGTTCCGTTAGCGGGAGGGCCTCTCGGTTATATACGCAGTATTTT. The full variable domain, its missing parts supplied by reference TRBV19 and TRBJ2-3, is DGGITQSPKYLFRKEGQNVTLSCEQNLNHDAMYWYRQDPGQGLRLIYYSQIVNDFQKGDIAEGYSVSREKKESFPLTVTSAQKNPTAFYLCASSSVSGRASRLYTQYFGPGTRLTVL.

The chain is built from TRBV18 and TRBJ2-1; TRBD2 agrees at 8 bases. The CDR3 covers 14 residues. Trimming removed 3 bases from V and 5 bases from J; junction bases left unmatched: 3. Germline loops: CDR1 KGHSH, CDR2 LQKENI. The CDR3 sequence: CASSPQLADNEQFF. The CDR3 nucleotides are TGTGCCAGCTCACCCCAACTAGCGGACAATGAGCAGTTCTTC.

J is TRBJ2-7 and V is TRBV11-3; D is perhaps TRBD1 (6 bases). Germline CDR1 is SGHNT and CDR2 is YENEEA. CDR3 length: 15 amino acids. Trimming pared 4 bases from V and 2 bases from J, leaving 15 bases between. The CDR3 DNA reads as TGTGCCAGCAGCTACGACCCAGGGGCGGCCTACGAGCAGTACTTC. Its protein is CASSYDPGAAYEQYF.

The chain combines TRBV10-2 with TRBJ2-7; D remains unclear. Trimming removed 0 bases from V and 2 bases from J, with 11 bases in between. Germline V gene data show CDR1 as WSHSY and CDR2 as SAAADI. The CDR3 length is 15 residues. The CDR3 is CASSESQRSAYEQYF. CDR3 bases: TGCGCCAGCAGTGAGTCCCAGCGCTCTGCCTACGAGCAGTACTTC.

The chain joins TRBV19 to TRBJ2-2; TRBD2 matches 11 bases. The V gene's germline CDR1 is LNHDA and CDR2 SQIVND (reference sequence). This CDR3 is 15 amino acids long. J was trimmed by 3 bases and V by 5 bases; bases with no gene match: 2. Written as DNA, the CDR3 is TGTGCCAGTAGTCGTAGCGGGGGGGACACCGGGGAGCTGTTTTTT. This sequence encodes CASSRSGGDTGELFF.

This clone occurred a few times. This chain connects TRBV6-8 to TRBJ2-7; 7 nucleotides line up with TRBD1. Germline V CDR1 and CDR2: MNHGY, SAAAGT. V shed 2 bases, J shed 5 bases, and the junction held 9 bases outside the gene matches. The CDR3 runs to 15 residues. CDR3 nucleotides: TGTGCCAGCAGTTACGTTTGGCAGGGGGTCCACGAGCAGTACTTC. Protein: CASSYVWQGVHEQYF.

V and J are TRBV9 and TRBJ2-7; D unresolved. V dropped 1 base and J dropped 0 bases, with 11 bases sitting between them. Germline V gene sequence: CDR1 SGDLS, CDR2 YYNGEE. This CDR3 contains 15 residues. The CDR3 DNA is TGTGCCAGCAGCGTATCCGCCACCAGCTCCTACGAGCAGTACTTC. Amino acid sequence: CASSVSATSSYEQYF.

V gene TRBV29-1 combines with J gene TRBJ2-7; tentative D call: TRBD1 (7 bases). The CDR3 extends over 13 amino acids. V was pared by 4 bases and J by 3 bases, with 13 bases between. The germline gives CDR1 SQVTM, CDR2 ANQGSEA. The CDR3 DNA reads TGCAGCGTTGGTGCAGGGGGGAACTACGAGCAGTACTTC. Translated, it gives CSVGAGGNYEQYF.

This clone showed up just a few times. This rearrangement joins TRBV6-8 to TRBJ1-2; no definite D call. The germline V gene encodes CDR1 MNHGY and CDR2 SAAAGT. V lost 0 bases and J lost 3, with 11 bases in between. The CDR3 length is 15 residues. Here the CDR3 reads CASSYSRASHYGYTF. In DNA, the CDR3 is TGTGCCAGCAGTTACTCGAGGGCGAGCCACTATGGCTACACCTTC.

This clone has more than one count but fewer than ten. In DNA, the CDR3 is TGTGCCAGCGGCAAACGGAACACCGGGGAGCTGTTTTTT. The encoded protein is CASGKRNTGELFF. This chain uses TRBV6-8 with TRBJ2-2; D not resolved. The CDR3 length is 13 residues. Germline CDR1 MNHGY, CDR2 SAAAGT. V shed 8 bases and J shed 1 base, with 8 bases lying between them.

The chain joins TRBV19 to TRBJ1-5; D is ambiguous. Trimming left V 6 bases short and J 2 bases short, with 8 bases between. Germline CDR1 LNHDA, CDR2 SQIVND (reference sequence). The CDR3 spans 13 residues. CDR3 DNA sequence: TGTGCCAGTAGATTTGGGGGCAATCAGCCCCAGCATTTT. This sequence encodes CASRFGGNQPQHF.

This chain joins TRBV5-1 and TRBJ2-3; TRBD1 aligns across 7 bases. V was pared by 4 bases and J by 0 bases, with 11 bases of the junction left unmatched. Germline V CDR1 and CDR2: SGHRS, YFSETQ. This CDR3 is built from 17 residues. CDR3 in amino acids: CASSIIYRGHSTDTQYF. CDR3 coding DNA: TGCGCCAGCAGCATAATATACAGGGGACATAGCACAGATACGCAGTATTTT.